Each of the 3 T cell receptor beta chains below was sequenced from the same sample in a study of PD-1 blockade in classical Hodgkin lymphoma (dated by TCRdb to about 2020). In light of the paper, this sample's time point label describes: cycle 4 day 1 (C4D1), after about 6 weeks of nivolumab. Every trial patient had relapsed following autologous stem cell transplantation, and prior brentuximab vedotin exposure was what differed among cohorts A, B and C. Receptors were amplified or captured by the immunoSEQ multiplex PCR assay. Sourced from immuneACCESS, this table was stored by TCRdb with only in-frame sequences that have V and J called. A share of the clones is absent; for the studies checked, an unresolved V gene accounts for under half, and the remainder has no known explanation. This sample has approximately 27,000 clones in its table, and over 75% of those were observed once. Approximately 18% of the sample goes to the ten largest clones.

The sample here was peripheral blood mononuclear cells (PBMCs), taken before the fourth cycle of nivolumab. Receptor source: a human donor with classical Hodgkin lymphoma.

The chain employs TRBV10-3 and TRBJ2-1, with 9 nucleotides matching TRBD2. In germline, CDR1 is ENHRY, CDR2 SYGVKD. The CDR3 sequence is 14 residues long. The ends lost 7 bases at V and 5 bases at J; junction bases unmatched: 6. The CDR3 loop reads CAITDSGGDNEQFF. The CDR3 coding sequence is TGTGCCATCACCGATAGCGGGGGTGACAATGAGCAGTTCTTC.

This clone appeared a few times. The rearrangement links TRBV5-1 to TRBJ2-3, with 8 bases matching TRBD1. Germline V lookup: CDR1 SGHRS, CDR2 YFSETQ. The CDR3 loop spans 15 amino acids. The ends lost 6 bases at V and 3 bases at J; junction bases unmatched: 9. The chain's CDR3 is CASKMTGDGTDTQYF. The CDR3 DNA reads TGCGCCAGCAAAATGACAGGGGACGGTACAGATACGCAGTATTTT.

This rearrangement joins TRBV10-3 to TRBJ1-1, with D perhaps matching TRBD1 (5 bases). The CDR3 sequence is 15 residues long. V was shortened by 6 bases and J by 0 bases, with 14 bases between the two germline ends. The V gene's germline CDR1 is ENHRY and CDR2 SYGVKD. The CDR3 sequence: CAIRAGAGMNTEAFF. DNA of the CDR3: TGTGCCATCAGGGCTGGGGCAGGGATGAACACTGAAGCTTTCTTT.